This T cell receptor beta chain is from a study of tumor-infiltrating lymphocytes in primary liver carcinoma. This clonotype is categorized as medium-sized. Total RNA and DNA came together from approximately 20-30 mg of bulk tissue without cell sorting. Donors were untreated and chronically infected with HBV. cDNA specific to TCR beta was made from 500 ng of total RNA, with a constant-region primer employed for priming. Each TCR beta library was derived from three nested multiplex PCR rounds that employed slightly modified ARM-PCR. TRBV1-TRBV30 forward and Cbeta reverse primers drove the first two roughly 11-cycle rounds. TCRdb recomputed calls from the multiplex PCR reads with MiXCR, one row per CDR3 protein. Of around 81,000 distinct CDR3 sequences in the sample, 60% to 80% were seen once. From germline, CDR1 is SGHAT and CDR2 FQNNGV. CDR3 length: 14 residues. The J segment lost 3 bases and the V segment lost 3 bases, leaving 2 bases of the junction unmatched.

The V call is TRBV11-2, the J call TRBJ2-5, with 9 bases fitting TRBD2. The TCR originated in a woman in her fifties or sixties with primary liver carcinoma and hepatitis B virus infection. Sequenced sample: liver tumor tissue from sampling region 4. The subset: tumor region T4, right-lateral pole. The CDR3: CASSFSGSKETQYF. CDR3 nucleotides: TGTGCCAGCAGCTTTAGCGGGAGCAAAGAGACCCAGTACTTC.